These 14 T cell receptor beta chains originate from one sample sequenced in a study of T cells in Graves' hyperthyroidism and ophthalmopathy. RNA transcripts were the template for amplifying TCR beta CDR3 regions. HTBI primers were employed in a first-round RT-PCR of the TCR CDR3. A single record per CDR3 protein comes from TCRdb applying MiXCR to the multiplex PCR reads. The sample has approximately 530,000 distinct CDR3 sequences; approximately 15% are singletons. The sample taken for sequencing was blood. The receptors shown here come from a woman aged 18-29 years with Graves' hyperthyroidism.

This chain connects TRBV12-3 or TRBV12-4 to TRBJ1-2; 10 nucleotides line up with TRBD1. CDR3 length: 15 residues. V trimming: 6 bases; J trimming: 6 bases; junction bases outside the gene matches: 10. In nucleotides, the CDR3 is TGTGCCAGCAGCACACCGGGACAGGGGTACCATGGCTACACCTTC. Its protein is CASSTPGQGYHGYTF.

This clonotype showed up just a few times. The junction departs from the called germline gene at one end, perhaps through a read error. The J gene is TRBJ2-1, the V gene TRBV28, with 8 bases lining up with TRBD2. From germline, CDR1 is MDHEN and CDR2 SYDVKM. CDR3 length: 14 amino acids. The CDR3 DNA reads as TGTGTCAGCCGTCTCGGCGGGAGGACCAATGAGCAGTTCTTC. As protein: CVSRLGGRTNEQFF.

The sample holds many counts of this clonotype. The rearrangement links TRBV7-6 to TRBJ2-3, with D possibly TRBD2 on 5 matching bases. The ends were cut back, 1 base at V and 3 bases at J, with 11 bases in the middle. In germline, CDR1 is SGHVS, CDR2 FNYEAQ. There are 15 residues in the CDR3. The CDR3 bases are TGTGCCAGCAGCTTAGGTGTCGGAGGTACAGATACGCAGTATTTT. Translation: CASSLGVGGTDTQYF.

This clonotype appeared many times. J is TRBJ2-1 and V is TRBV6-2 or TRBV6-3; the D call may be TRBD1 or TRBD2 (5 bases each). Trimming shortened V by 5 bases and J by 4 bases, and 15 bases separated the two germline ends. The CDR3 length is 15 residues. Per the germline V gene, CDR1 is MNHEY and CDR2 is SVGEGT. The CDR3 loop reads CASSREITGYNEQFF. The DNA for the CDR3 is TGTGCCAGCAGTAGGGAGATCACAGGTTACAATGAGCAGTTCTTC.

This clonotype was recorded a few times. This chain uses TRBV7-9 with TRBJ1-2, with unresolved D. Germline CDR1 reads SEHNR; CDR2 reads FQNEAQ (reference sequence). CDR3 length: 15 residues. V lost 3 bases and J 4 bases, leaving 15 bases between the germline ends. The CDR3 region has the DNA TGTGCCAGCAGCTTCGGAGCATCAGCCCCCTATGGCTACACCTTC. It translates to CASSFGASAPYGYTF.

This clonotype was detected ten times or more. V is TRBV12-3 or TRBV12-4 and J is TRBJ1-2; 7 positions match TRBD1. Losses at the gene ends were 9 bases for V and 4 bases for J; bases not matched to a gene: 8. CDR3 length: 13 residues. CDR3 amino acids: CASTRDSPYGYTF. In DNA, the CDR3 is TGTGCCAGTACCCGGGACAGTCCCTATGGCTACACCTTC.

This clonotype has a count of ten or more. The chain employs TRBV7-2 and TRBJ2-1; no clear D. The CDR3 runs 14 residues. The germline CDR1 and CDR2 sequences are SGHTA and FQGNSA. Trimming cost V 4 bases and J 8 bases, with 15 bases left between them. CDR3 in DNA: TGTGCCAGCAGCTCAGAGCTGCTGTTGGATGAGCAGTTCTTC. This sequence encodes CASSSELLLDEQFF. The complete variable domain, with remaining parts taken from reference TRBV7-2 and TRBJ2-1, reads GAGVSQSPSNKVTEKGKDVELRCDPISGHTALYWYRQSLGQGLEFLIYFQGNSAPDKSGLPSDRFSAERTGGSVSTLTIQRTQQEDSAVYLCASSSELLLDEQFFGPGTRLTVL.

This clonotype was seen many times. The J gene is TRBJ2-7, the V gene TRBV10-3; 8 bases agree with TRBD1. Germline trimming cut 6 bases from V and 5 bases from J; bases unmatched to any gene: 12. This CDR3 region has 15 residues. CDR1 and CDR2 (germline): ENHRY, SYGVKD. The CDR3 protein is CAISSDRDFFHEQYF. CDR3 DNA: TGTGCCATCAGCTCGGACAGGGACTTTTTCCACGAGCAGTACTTC.

This clonotype showed up just a few times. This sequence joins TRBV7-9 and TRBJ2-3; weak D call: TRBD1 (6 bases). In germline, CDR1 is SEHNR, CDR2 FQNEAQ (reference sequence). Deletions cut 5 bases from V and 8 bases from J, with 17 bases between. The CDR3 spans 14 residues. The CDR3 is CASSPGDLMGTQYF. CDR3 nucleotides: TGTGCCAGCAGCCCAGGGGACCTAATGGGTACGCAGTATTTT.

The table lists this clonotype with many counts. The CDR3: CASSYPRGQGLRGDNSPLHF. CDR3 DNA: TGTGCCAGCAGTTACCCTCGCGGACAGGGACTTAGGGGTGATAATTCACCCCTCCACTTT. This sequence joins TRBV6-5 and TRBJ1-6; 8 positions match TRBD1. CDR1 and CDR2 (germline): MNHEY, SVGAGI. CDR3 length equals 20 residues. V lost 2 bases to trimming and J lost 5 bases; unmatched junction nucleotides: 17.

The V and J genes are TRBV7-9 and TRBJ1-1; perhaps TRBD1 as D (6 bases). The CDR3 consists of 12 residues. Trimming took 8 bases from V and 4 from J, leaving 11 bases between them. Germline CDR1 SEHNR, CDR2 FQNEAQ (reference sequence). CDR3 loop: CASAPGATEAFF. As DNA, the CDR3 is TGTGCCAGCGCGCCAGGGGCCACTGAAGCTTTCTTT. The full variable domain, rest sourced from reference TRBV7-9 and TRBJ1-1, is DTGVSQNPRHKITKRGQNVTFRCDPISEHNRLYWYRQTLGQGPEFLTYFQNEAQLEKSRLLSDRFSAERPKGSFSTLEIQRTEQGDSAMYLCASAPGATEAFFGQGTRLTVV.

The sample holds many counts of this clonotype. The V and J genes are TRBV5-1 and TRBJ1-4; possible D gene TRBD1, 5 bases. The V end lost 0 bases, the J end lost 8 bases, and 11 bases lay between the germline ends. The CDR3 is 14 residues long. Germline CDR1 and CDR2: SGHRS and YFSETQ. In DNA form, the CDR3 reads TGCGCCAGCAGCTTGGAACAGGTGGGCGAAAAACTGTTTTTT. Its protein is CASSLEQVGEKLFF.

This clonotype showed up many times. The rearrangement uses TRBV12-3 or TRBV12-4 and TRBJ2-2; weak D call: TRBD1 (5 bases). V was trimmed by 6 bases and J by 4 bases, leaving 15 bases between them. This CDR3 is built from 15 residues. CDR3 region: CASRSPRVRTGELFF. The CDR3 DNA reads as TGTGCCAGCAGATCGCCCAGGGTCCGCACCGGGGAGCTGTTTTTT.

There are many counts of this clonotype. This chain uses TRBV6-2 or TRBV6-3 with TRBJ1-1; TRBD1 might be the D (6 bases). The CDR3 sequence is 16 residues long. Germline V lookup: CDR1 MNHEY, CDR2 SVGEGT. Trimming cost V 2 bases and J 4 bases, with 17 bases left between them. The CDR3 coding sequence is TGTGCCAGCAGTTACGGGGGTGGGGGGGCTGGCACTGAAGCTTTCTTT. This sequence encodes CASSYGGGGAGTEAFF.